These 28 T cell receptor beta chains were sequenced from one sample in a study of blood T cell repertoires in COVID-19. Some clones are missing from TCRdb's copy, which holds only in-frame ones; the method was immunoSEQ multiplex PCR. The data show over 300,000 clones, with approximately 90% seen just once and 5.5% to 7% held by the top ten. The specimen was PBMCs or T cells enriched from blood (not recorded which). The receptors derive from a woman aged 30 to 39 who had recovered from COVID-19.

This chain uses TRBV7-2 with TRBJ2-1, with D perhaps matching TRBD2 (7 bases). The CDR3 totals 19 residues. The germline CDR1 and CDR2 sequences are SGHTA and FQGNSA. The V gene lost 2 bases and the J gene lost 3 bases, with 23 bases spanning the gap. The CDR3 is CASSLREGGGPSLYNEQFF. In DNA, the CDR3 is TGTGCCAGCAGCTTAAGAGAAGGGGGGGGCCCCTCGCTCTACAATGAGCAGTTCTTC. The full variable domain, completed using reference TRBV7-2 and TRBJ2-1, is GAGVSQSPSNKVTEKGKDVELRCDPISGHTALYWYRQSLGQGLEFLIYFQGNSAPDKSGLPSDRFSAERTGGSVSTLTIQRTQQEDSAVYLCASSLREGGGPSLYNEQFFGPGTRLTVL.

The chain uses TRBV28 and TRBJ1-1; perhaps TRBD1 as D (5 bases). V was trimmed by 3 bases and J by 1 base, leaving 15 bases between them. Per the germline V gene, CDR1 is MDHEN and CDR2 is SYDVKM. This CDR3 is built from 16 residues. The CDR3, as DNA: TGTGCCAGCAGTTTGTTTGGGGCGCAAGGGAACACTGAAGCTTTCTTT. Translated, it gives CASSLFGAQGNTEAFF.

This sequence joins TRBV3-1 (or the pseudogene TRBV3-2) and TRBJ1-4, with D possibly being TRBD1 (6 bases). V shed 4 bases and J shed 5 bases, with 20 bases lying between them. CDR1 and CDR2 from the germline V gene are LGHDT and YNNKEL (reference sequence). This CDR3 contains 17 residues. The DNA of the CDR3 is TGTGCCAGCAGCCTATTGGGGGGGGCTAGTTCGAATGAAAAACTGTTTTTT. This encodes CASSLLGGASSNEKLFF.

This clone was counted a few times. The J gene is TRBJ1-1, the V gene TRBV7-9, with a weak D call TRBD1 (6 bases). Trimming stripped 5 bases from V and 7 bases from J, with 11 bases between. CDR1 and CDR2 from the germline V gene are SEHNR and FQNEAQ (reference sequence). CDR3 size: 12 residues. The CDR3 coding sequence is TGTGCCAGCAGCCCGGACAGTATTGAAGCTTTCTTT. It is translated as CASSPDSIEAFF.

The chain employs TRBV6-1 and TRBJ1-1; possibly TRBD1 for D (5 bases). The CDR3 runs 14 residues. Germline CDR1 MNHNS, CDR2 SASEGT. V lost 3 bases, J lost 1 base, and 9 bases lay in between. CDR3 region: CASSDRVRNTEAFF. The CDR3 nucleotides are TGTGCCAGCAGTGACAGGGTGAGGAACACTGAAGCTTTCTTT.

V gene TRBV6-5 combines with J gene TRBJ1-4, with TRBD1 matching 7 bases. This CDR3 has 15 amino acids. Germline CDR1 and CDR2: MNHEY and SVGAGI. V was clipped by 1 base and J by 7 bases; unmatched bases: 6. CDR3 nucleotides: TGTGCCAGCAGTTACTTAGGGGGCGAGAGTGAAAAACTGTTTTTT. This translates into CASSYLGGESEKLFF.

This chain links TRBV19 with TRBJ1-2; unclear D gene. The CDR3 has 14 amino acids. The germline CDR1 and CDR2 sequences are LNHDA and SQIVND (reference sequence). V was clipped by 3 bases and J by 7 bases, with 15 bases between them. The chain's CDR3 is CASSIPQERFGYTF. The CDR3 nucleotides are TGTGCCAGTAGTATCCCCCAGGAACGATTTGGCTACACCTTC.

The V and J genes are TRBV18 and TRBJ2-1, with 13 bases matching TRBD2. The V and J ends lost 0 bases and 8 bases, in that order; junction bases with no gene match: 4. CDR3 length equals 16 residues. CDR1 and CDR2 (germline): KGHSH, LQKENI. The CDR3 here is CASSPPGLAGNYEQFF. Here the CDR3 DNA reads TGTGCCAGCTCACCACCGGGACTAGCGGGGAATTATGAGCAGTTCTTC.

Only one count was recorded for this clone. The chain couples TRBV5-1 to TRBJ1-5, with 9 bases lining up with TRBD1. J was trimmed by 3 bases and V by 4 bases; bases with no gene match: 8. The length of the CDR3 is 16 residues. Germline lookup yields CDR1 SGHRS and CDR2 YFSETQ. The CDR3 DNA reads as TGCGCCAGCAGCCTAACCGGGACAGGGATCAATCAGCCCCAGCATTTT. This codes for CASSLTGTGINQPQHF.

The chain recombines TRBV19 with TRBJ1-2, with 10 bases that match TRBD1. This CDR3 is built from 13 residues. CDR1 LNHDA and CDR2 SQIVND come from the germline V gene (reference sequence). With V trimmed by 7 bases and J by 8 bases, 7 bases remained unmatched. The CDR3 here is CASTPGTGVGYTF. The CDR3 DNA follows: TGTGCCAGTACGCCCGGGACAGGGGTCGGCTACACCTTC.

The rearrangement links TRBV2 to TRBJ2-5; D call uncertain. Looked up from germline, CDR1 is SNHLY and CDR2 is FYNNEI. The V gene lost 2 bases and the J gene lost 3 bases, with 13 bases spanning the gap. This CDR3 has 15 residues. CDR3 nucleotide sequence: TGTGCCAGCAGTGAAAGTCTGGGCAGGAAAGAGACCCAGTACTTC. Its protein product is CASSESLGRKETQYF.

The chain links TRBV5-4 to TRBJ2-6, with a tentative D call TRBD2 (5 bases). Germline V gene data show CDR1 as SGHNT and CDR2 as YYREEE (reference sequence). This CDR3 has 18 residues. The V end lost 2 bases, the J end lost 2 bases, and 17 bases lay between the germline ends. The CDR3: CASSFRGGVYAGANVLTF. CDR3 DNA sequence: TGTGCCAGCAGCTTTCGGGGTGGAGTCTATGCTGGGGCCAACGTCCTGACTTTC.

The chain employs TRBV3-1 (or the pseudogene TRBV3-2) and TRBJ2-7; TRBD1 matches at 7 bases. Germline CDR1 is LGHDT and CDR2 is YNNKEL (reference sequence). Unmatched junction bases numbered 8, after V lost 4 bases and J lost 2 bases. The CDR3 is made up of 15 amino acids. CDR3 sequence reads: CASSLTRDSTYEQYF. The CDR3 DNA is TGTGCCAGCAGCCTTACCCGGGACAGCACCTACGAGCAGTACTTC.

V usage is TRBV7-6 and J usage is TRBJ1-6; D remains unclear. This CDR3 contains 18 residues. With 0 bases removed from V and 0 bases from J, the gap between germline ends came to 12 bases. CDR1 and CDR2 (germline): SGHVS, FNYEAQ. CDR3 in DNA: TGTGCCAGCAGCTTAGCCCGGCCGGGGAGCTCCTATAATTCACCCCTCCACTTT. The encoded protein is CASSLARPGSSYNSPLHF. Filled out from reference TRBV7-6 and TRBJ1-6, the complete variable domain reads GAGVSQSPRYKVTKRGQDVALRCDPISGHVSLYWYRQALGQGPEFLTYFNYEAQQDKSGLPNDRFSAERPEGSISTLTIQRTEQRDSAMYRCASSLARPGSSYNSPLHFGNGTRLTVT.

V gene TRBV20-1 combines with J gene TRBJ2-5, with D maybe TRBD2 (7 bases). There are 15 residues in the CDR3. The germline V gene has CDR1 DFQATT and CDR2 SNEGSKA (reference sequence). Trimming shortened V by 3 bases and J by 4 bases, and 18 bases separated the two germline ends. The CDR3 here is CSASSGGQAGETQYF. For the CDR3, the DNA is TGCAGTGCTAGTTCGGGGGGACAAGCGGGAGAGACCCAGTACTTC.

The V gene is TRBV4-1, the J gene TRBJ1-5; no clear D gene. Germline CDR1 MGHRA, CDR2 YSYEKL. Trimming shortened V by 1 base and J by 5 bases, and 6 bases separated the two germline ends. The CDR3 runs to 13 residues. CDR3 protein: CASSQVGDQPQHF. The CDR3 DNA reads TGCGCCAGCAGCCAAGTCGGAGATCAGCCCCAGCATTTT.

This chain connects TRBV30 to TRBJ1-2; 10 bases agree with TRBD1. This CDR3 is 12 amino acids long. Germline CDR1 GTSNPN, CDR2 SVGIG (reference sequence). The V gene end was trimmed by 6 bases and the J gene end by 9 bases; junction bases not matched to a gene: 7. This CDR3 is CACRDRGHSYTF. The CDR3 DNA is TGTGCCTGCCGTGACAGGGGGCATAGCTACACCTTC.

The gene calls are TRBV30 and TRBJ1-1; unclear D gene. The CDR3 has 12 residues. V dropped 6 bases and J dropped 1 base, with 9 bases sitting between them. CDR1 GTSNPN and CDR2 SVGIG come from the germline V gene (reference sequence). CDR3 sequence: CACGRGNTEAFF. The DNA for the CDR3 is TGTGCCTGTGGTCGGGGGAACACTGAAGCTTTCTTT.

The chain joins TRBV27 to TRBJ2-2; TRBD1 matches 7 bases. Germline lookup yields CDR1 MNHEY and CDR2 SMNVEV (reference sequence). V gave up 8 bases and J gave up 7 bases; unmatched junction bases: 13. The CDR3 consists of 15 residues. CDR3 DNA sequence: TGTGCCAGCTCCCTTTACGGGGACAGAGTCGGGGAGCTGTTTTTT. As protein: CASSLYGDRVGELFF.

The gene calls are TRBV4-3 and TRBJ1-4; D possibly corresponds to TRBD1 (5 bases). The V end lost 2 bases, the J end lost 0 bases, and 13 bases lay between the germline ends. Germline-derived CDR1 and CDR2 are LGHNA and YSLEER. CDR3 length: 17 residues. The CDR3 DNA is TGCGCCAGCAGCCAATATCCCCCGGGGGCAACTAATGAAAAACTGTTTTTT. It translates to CASSQYPPGATNEKLFF.

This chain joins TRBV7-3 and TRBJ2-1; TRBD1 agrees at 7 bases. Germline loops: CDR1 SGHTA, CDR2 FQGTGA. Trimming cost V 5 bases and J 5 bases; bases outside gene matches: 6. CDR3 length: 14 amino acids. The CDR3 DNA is TGTGCCAGCAGCCGGACAGGCCAAAACAATGAGCAGTTCTTC. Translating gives CASSRTGQNNEQFF. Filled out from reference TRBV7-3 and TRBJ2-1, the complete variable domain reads GAGVSQTPSNKVTEKGKYVELRCDPISGHTALYWYRQSLGQGPEFLIYFQGTGAADDSGLPNDRFFAVRPEGSVSTLKIQRTERGDSAVYLCASSRTGQNNEQFFGPGTRLTVL.

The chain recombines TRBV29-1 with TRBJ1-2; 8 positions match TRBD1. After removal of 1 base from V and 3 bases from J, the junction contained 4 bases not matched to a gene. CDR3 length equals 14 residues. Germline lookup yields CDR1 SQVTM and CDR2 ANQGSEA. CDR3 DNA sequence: TGCAGCGTTGAAGGGACAGGGTCGGACTATGGCTACACCTTC. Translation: CSVEGTGSDYGYTF.

The CDR3 loop reads CASSSGGEETQYF. In nucleotides, the CDR3 is TGTGCCAGCTCTAGCGGGGGGGAAGAGACCCAGTACTTC. The chain uses TRBV2 and TRBJ2-5; 12 bases map to TRBD2. Trimming at V came to 8 bases and at J to 3 bases, leaving 1 base not matched to a gene. Germline V lookup: CDR1 SNHLY, CDR2 FYNNEI. The CDR3 spans 13 residues.

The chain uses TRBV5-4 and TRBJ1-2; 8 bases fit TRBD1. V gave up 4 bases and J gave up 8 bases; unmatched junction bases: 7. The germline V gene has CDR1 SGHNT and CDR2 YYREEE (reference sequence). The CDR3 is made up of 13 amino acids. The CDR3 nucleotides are TGTGCCAGCAGCAAGGACAGGGAGGGAGGCTACACCTTC. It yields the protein CASSKDREGGYTF.

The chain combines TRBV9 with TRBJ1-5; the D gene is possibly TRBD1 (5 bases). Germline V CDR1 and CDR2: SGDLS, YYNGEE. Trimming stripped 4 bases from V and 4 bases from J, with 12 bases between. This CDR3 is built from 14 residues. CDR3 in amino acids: CASSPGGANQPQHF. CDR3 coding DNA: TGTGCCAGCAGCCCCGGAGGGGCAAATCAGCCCCAGCATTTT.

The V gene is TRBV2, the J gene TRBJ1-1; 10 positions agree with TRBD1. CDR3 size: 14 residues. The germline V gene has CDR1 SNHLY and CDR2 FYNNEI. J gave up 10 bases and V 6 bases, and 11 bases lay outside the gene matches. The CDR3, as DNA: TGTGCCAGCAGGGGGGACAGGGGCGCATCGGGAGCTTTCTTT. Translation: CASRGDRGASGAFF.

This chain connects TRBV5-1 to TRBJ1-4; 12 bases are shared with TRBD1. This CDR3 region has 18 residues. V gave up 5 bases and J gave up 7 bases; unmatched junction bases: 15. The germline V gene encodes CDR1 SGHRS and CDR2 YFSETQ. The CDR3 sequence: CASRNPGQGAIGGEKLFF. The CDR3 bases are TGCGCCAGCAGAAACCCGGGACAGGGGGCGATCGGAGGTGAAAAACTGTTTTTT.

The CDR3 reads CASSTGTGTDTQYF. As DNA, the CDR3 is TGTGCCAGCAGCACCGGGACAGGCACAGATACGCAGTATTTT. V is TRBV11-3 and J is TRBJ2-3, with 7 bases lining up with TRBD1. V trimming: 5 bases; J trimming: 1 base; junction bases outside the gene matches: 3. CDR1 SGHNT and CDR2 YENEEA come from the germline V gene. The CDR3 spans 14 residues.